Reported below is one T cell receptor beta chain. Its antigen is not known. The data were obtained in a study of cytomegalovirus exposure and HLA in healthy donors. The CDR3 is 12 amino acids. J was trimmed by 6 bases and V by 10 bases; bases with no gene match: 8. A multiplex PCR was run with 60 Vbeta primers and 13 Jbeta primers. Generated by immunoSEQ multiplex PCR, the TCRdb table keeps only in-frame clones and is missing some. This table holds roughly 34,000 clones, over 60% found once. Study-level results: Reports state that TCR beta sequences accurately predicted most subjects' HLA-A and HLA-B alleles. Later analysis demonstrated an association between a missense DCLRE1C variant and TCR beta V- and J-gene trimming. More clonal expansion characterized HLA-associated TCR beta chains than equally common others in a later analysis.

V usage is TRBV23-1 and J usage is TRBJ1-1; TRBD1 matches at 7 bases. TRBV23-1 is noted as an ORF with a role that remains uncertain. The TCR was taken from a man aged 30-40 years in good health and CMV-seronegative. Sequences were obtained from PBMCs. CDR3 DNA: TGCGCCACCCCCCCCGACAGGGCTGAAGCTTTCTTT. It is translated as CATPPDRAEAFF.